The source of this T cell receptor beta chain is a study of blood T cell repertoires in COVID-19. Study overall: Collection of acute and convalescent COVID-19 samples took place in the United States, Italy and Spain. T cells, B-cell-depleted T cells, or PBMCs provided the cDNA or gDNA that served as material.

This CDR3 is 16 amino acids long. Trimming cost V 0 bases and J 3 bases; bases outside gene matches: 2. The V gene's germline CDR1 is SGDLS and CDR2 YYNGEE. In the authors' workflow: Estimation of nucleated cell counts relied on the amplification of reference gene primers. Using immunoSEQ multiplex PCR, the repertoire was profiled, and TCRdb retains in-frame clones only, with some absent. D and trimming come from the DNA, and the V and J calls and clone size come from that table. The sample lists fewer than 250,000 clones; 85% to 90% were seen once. The chain has TRBV9 and TRBJ2-7; TRBD2 matches at 14 bases. Specimen: peripheral blood. This clonotype was obtained from a woman between 65 and 79 years old with acute or convalescent COVID-19. DNA for the CDR3: TGTGCCAGCAGCGTAGACGGGACTAGCGGGAGCTACGAGCAGTACTTC. The encoded protein is CASSVDGTSGSYEQYF.